The present T cell receptor beta chain was sequenced within a study of graft-versus-host responses after intestinal transplantation (dated by TCRdb to the early 2020s). Regarding the complete study: Multivisceral, liver-intestinal, or isolated intestinal transplants were received by the recipients. All recipients received anti-thymocyte globulin induction followed by maintenance tacrolimus and steroids for about three years. Graft-versus-host and host-versus-graft alloreactive T cell clones were tracked in the graft, circulation and bone marrow after intestinal transplantation using bulk TCR-beta CDR3 sequencing. To identify alloreactive clones, pre-transplant mixed lymphocyte reaction products were sequenced and compared with unstimulated pre-transplant donor and recipient T cells. A cohort of approximately 24 intestinal transplant recipients, including one retransplant, was enrolled, and 3 patients lacking pretransplant specimens were excluded. A peak of at least 4% donor T cells among recipient peripheral blood mononuclear cells was the definition used for donor T cell macrochimerism. Samples from three later patients were sequenced in-house on an Illumina MiSeq with MiXCR processing rather than by the commercial service.

The receptor library was made with the immunoSEQ multiplex PCR assay. For most patients, genomic DNA was isolated with the Qiagen DNeasy Blood and Tissue Kit and shipped frozen to Adaptive Biotechnologies for TCR sequencing. For most patients, genomic DNA was subjected to high-throughput TCR-beta CDR3 sequencing by Adaptive Biotechnologies. The study's own analysis went as follows. Adaptive's ImmunoSEQ software supplied the TCR sequencing data for 18 patients, while MiXCR and VDJtools were used to process three other patients. To correct CD4 versus CD8 sorting errors, sequences present in both subsets at a frequency ratio below 5:1 were removed. Because the origin of CDR3 nucleotide sequences shared between donor and recipient could not be assigned, those sequences were removed. To be classed as alloreactive, a clone needed at least 2-fold expansion over unstimulated cells and a minimum CFSE-low frequency of 0.002% (template counts) or 0.001% (read counts). A clone was considered mappable if detected in the sequenced pre-transplant spleen, lymph node, or MLR CFSE-low populations of the donor or recipient. The cumulative frequency of alloreactive clones was calculated as a percentage of all sequences, weighted by copy number. TCRdb mirrors the immuneACCESS table, restricted to in-frame sequences. Some clones are absent from its copies; in checked studies, under half trace to an unresolved V gene, and the reason for the others is unknown. V, J and clone size are those of that table, while D and trimming were read from the DNA. The sample table records about 90,000 clones; less than 90% of these occur just once. The ten largest clones add up to around 0.27% of the sample.

The CDR3 has 15 amino acids, counting the end cysteine and phenylalanine. Only the CDR3 portion is preserved as DNA: 45 bases, with reading frame beginning at the first base. CDR1 SEHNR and CDR2 FQNEAQ are derived from the germline V gene (reference sequence). Trimming removed 1 base from V and 3 bases from J, leaving 10 bases between the germline ends. Broad study findings and their caveats: The conclusions were limited by the relatively low number and heterogeneity of the intestinal transplant patients. Early after transplant, peak levels of circulating GvH clones were found to be associated with declines in HvG clones. GvH clones were found in recipient bone marrow, and some of the GvH clones appeared earlier in ileal mucosa or blood, which is consistent with an intestinal mucosal origin. In the allografts of patients with donor T cell macrochimerism, GvH to HvG T cell clonal ratios were high.

Per the publication, the time point label means: cells obtained before transplantation from donor or recipient. CD3+CD4+ and CD3+CD8+ populations were FACS-sorted from unstimulated pre-transplant donor and recipient cells taken from spleen or lymph nodes. A note on this clone: Its antigen is still unknown. Base quality data are lacking; no much larger clone is found one base away.

This sample comprised unstimulated CD4+ T cells sorted from spleen or lymph node cells, obtained before transplant. This clonotype was sampled from a human donor who was the organ donor for an intestinal transplant. The chain is assembled from TRBV7-9 and TRBJ1-5; a tentative D call is TRBD1 (6 bases match). Read as DNA, the sequence is TGTGCCAGCAGCTTAGGGCAGGGGTACAATCAGCCCCAGCATTTT. It is translated as CASSLGQGYNQPQHF.